Described below is a single T cell receptor (beta chain) sequence and its context. The antigen is unknown. This specimen comes from a study of cytomegalovirus exposure and HLA in healthy donors. Study results and limitations: Highly shared variants forming one cluster were likely a sequencing artifact. In an earlier analysis, most TCR beta V segments were productive about 87% or about 30% of the time. TCR beta chain V- and J-gene trimming was linked, in a later analysis, to a missense variant in DCLRE1C.

This CDR3 contains 12 residues. The germline V gene encodes CDR1 GTSNPN and CDR2 SVGIG (reference sequence). Trimming took 3 bases from V and 5 from J, leaving 10 bases between them. The PCR contained 60 Vbeta and 13 Jbeta primers. TCRdb keeps only in-frame clones here, not all; method: immunoSEQ multiplex PCR. The table lists around 98,000 clones, 75% to 85% of them singletons. The chain recombines TRBV30 with TRBJ1-1; TRBD1 might be the D (5 bases). The sequence was obtained from a woman aged 35 to 49 in good health and CMV-seronegative. Sequencing was done on a sample of PBMCs. CDR3 nucleotide sequence: TGTGCCTGGAGGCACGGGGGAACTGAAGCTTTCTTT. As protein: CAWRHGGTEAFF.